This T cell receptor (beta chain) was documented in a study of T-cell memory formation after mild COVID-19. Study details: The TCR clusters were mostly specific to one donor.

Findings and limits, study-wide: CM and EM subsets held most contracting CD4+ clones; EMRA held CD8+ ones.

Libraries for TCRalpha and TCRbeta carried sample barcodes and unique molecular identifiers via 5'RACE. A single record per CDR3 protein comes from TCRdb applying MiXCR to the 5' RACE reads. There are over 30,000 distinct CDR3 sequences in the sample; about an eighth occur only once, and less than 30% lies in the top ten. In its sample, this clonotype was seen many times. The antigen remains undetermined. This receptor was identified in a man in his late teens or twenties who had mild COVID-19 (a few samples of this study predate the infection). Cell type and time point are not known. The sample comprised PBMCs or a T cell subset sorted from them (not recorded which).

Written as DNA, the CDR3 is TGCAGTGCTAGGGATTGGGCGCCTCTTGTCGATACGCAGTATTTT. Residues: CSARDWAPLVDTQYF. The chain uses TRBV20-1 and TRBJ2-3, with D unresolved. Germline loops: CDR1 DFQATT, CDR2 SNEGSKA (reference sequence). Trimming removed 3 bases from V and 6 bases from J, with 19 bases in between. The CDR3 sequence is 15 residues long.